The sequence of this T cell receptor (beta chain) was determined in a study of CD8 T cells in cerebrospinal fluid in Alzheimer's disease. General study points: The authors cautioned that cerebrospinal fluid EBV-specific TCRs do not prove EBV causes Alzheimer's. Alzheimer's patients were not enriched for EBV-specific clones, which were not the most expanded.

This clonotype ranks as medium-sized in terms of frequency. What it binds is unknown. All participants were free of acute infectious disease and in good physical condition. Per germline, CDR1 DFQATT and CDR2 SNEGSKA (reference sequence). The CDR3 spans 16 residues. CSF cells underwent 10X single-cell V(D)J and 5' gene-expression profiling. TCRdb re-called the 10x single-cell sequencing reads and shows each CDR3 protein once, DNA omitted. The sample's table shows 200 to 250 distinct CDR3 sequences. The sample taken for sequencing was cerebrospinal fluid. This clonotype was obtained from a human donor in good health. The genes are TRBV20-1 and TRBJ1-1; checking the TCRdb D call of TRBD1 is not possible without DNA. This CDR3 is CSAEGRGRGRGTEAFF.